The sequence of this T cell receptor beta chain was determined in a study of T cell changes during pregnancy in multiple sclerosis. This table comes from immunoSEQ multiplex PCR, and its TCRdb copy is limited to in-frame clones, with some not included. The sample includes about 52,000 clones, roughly 92% of them seen just once. Sequences were derived from CD4+ T cells from peripheral blood mononuclear cells, sampled in the third trimester of pregnancy. This sequence originates from a female donor with multiple sclerosis, enrolled in a pregnancy study.

In nucleotides, the CDR3 is TGTGCCAGCAGCTCCGGACTAGCGGGGGCCAAGTGGGAGACCCAGTACTTC. It specifies CASSSGLAGAKWETQYF. The V call is TRBV7-9, the J call TRBJ2-5; 13 bases are shared with TRBD2. The germline CDR1 and CDR2 sequences are SEHNR and FQNEAQ (reference sequence). After removal of 4 bases from V and 5 bases from J, the junction contained 10 bases not matched to a gene. This CDR3 has 17 residues.